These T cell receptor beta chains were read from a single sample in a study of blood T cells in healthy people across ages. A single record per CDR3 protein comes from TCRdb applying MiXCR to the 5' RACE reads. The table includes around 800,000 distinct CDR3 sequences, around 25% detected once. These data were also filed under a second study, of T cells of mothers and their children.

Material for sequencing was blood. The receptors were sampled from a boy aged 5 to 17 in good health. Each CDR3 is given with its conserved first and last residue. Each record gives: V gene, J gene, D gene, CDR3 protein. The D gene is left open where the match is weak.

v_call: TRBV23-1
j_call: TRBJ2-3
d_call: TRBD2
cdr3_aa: CASSQELAGDHTQYF

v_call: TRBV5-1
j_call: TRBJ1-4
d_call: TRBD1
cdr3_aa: CASSRSTGGEYEKLFF

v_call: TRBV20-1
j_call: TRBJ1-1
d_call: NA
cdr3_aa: CSARESTGRSNTEAFF

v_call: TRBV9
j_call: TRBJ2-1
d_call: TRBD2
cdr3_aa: CASSVDRGGYNEQFF

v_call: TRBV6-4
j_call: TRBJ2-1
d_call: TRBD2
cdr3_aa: CASSVASGGAKDEQFF

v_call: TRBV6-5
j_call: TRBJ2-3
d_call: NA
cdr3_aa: CASSYGGLAQYF

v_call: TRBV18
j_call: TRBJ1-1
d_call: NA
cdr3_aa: CASSLGKGTEAFF

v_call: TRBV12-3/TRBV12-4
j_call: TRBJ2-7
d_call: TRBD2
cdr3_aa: CASSQSGGANYEQYF

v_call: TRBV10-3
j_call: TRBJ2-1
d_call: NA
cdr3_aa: CAISETTSPGNEQFF

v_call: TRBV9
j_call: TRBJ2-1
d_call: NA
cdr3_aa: CASSADSNNEQFF

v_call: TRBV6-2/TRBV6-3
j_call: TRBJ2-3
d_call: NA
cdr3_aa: CASSSRFRPAGPTDTQYF

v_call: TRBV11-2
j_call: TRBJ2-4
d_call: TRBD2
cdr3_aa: CASRPLAGGPRNIQYF

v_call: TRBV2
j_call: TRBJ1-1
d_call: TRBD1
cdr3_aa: CASPKDRDGIDTEAFF

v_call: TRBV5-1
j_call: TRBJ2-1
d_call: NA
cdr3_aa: CASSRGQSSYNEQFF

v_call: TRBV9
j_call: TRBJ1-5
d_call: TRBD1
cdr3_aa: CASSVGGGTGDSQPQHF

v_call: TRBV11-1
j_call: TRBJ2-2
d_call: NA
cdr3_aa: CASSASRFESDGELFF

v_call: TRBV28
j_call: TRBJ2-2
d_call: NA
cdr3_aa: CASGRGSGPGELFF

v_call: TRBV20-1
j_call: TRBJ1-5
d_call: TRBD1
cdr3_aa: CSARGRTGDSNQPQHF

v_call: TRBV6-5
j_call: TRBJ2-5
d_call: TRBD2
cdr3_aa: CTSSYPAGESYQETQYF

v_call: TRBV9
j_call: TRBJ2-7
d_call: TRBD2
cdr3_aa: CASSPGTSGGFYEQYF

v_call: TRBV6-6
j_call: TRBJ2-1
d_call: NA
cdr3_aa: CASSYTATYNEQFF

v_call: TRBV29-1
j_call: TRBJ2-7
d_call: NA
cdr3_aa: CSVDSRRSSYEQYF

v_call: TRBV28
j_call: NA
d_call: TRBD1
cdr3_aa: CASTPGTVFGEQYF

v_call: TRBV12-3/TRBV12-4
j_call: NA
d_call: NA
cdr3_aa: CASSLNGQRYEQYF

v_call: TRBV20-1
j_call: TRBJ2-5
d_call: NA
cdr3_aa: CSATSGALGETQYF

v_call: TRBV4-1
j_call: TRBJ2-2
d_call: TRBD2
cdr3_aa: CASSQSMKVAGNTGELFF

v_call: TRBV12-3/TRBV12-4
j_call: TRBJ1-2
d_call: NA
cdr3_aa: CASSPGQGHYGYTF

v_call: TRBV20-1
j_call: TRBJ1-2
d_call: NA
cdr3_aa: CSARDSAGHGGYTF

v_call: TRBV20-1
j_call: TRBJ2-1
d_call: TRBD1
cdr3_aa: CSASTGNNEQFF

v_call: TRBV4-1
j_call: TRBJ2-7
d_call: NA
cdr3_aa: CASSPGYGYEQYF

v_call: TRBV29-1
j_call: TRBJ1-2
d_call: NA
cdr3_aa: CSVYGSHGYTF

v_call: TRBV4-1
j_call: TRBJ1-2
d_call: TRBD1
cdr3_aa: CASSFTGEGGYTF

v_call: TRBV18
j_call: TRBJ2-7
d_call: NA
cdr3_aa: CASSPRDEGSEQYF

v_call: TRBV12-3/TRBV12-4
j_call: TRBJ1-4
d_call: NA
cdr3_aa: CASSLRYGGEKLFF

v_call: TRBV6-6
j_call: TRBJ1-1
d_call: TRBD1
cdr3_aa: CASSPDREPLNTEAFF

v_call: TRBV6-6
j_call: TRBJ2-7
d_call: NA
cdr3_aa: CASSYFLDYEQYF

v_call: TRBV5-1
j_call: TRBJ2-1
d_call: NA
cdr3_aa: CASSFGTRGYNEQFF

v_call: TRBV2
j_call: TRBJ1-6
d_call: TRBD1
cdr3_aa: CASSPGTGANSPLHF

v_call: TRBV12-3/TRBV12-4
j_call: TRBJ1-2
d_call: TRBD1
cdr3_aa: CASSSSYRGPYGYTF

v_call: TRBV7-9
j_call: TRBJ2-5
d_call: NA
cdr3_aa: CTSSPAWGQETQYF

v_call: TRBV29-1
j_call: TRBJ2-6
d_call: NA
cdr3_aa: CSVVFSIPGANVLTF

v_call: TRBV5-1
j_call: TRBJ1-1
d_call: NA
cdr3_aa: CASSLDLQGVNTEAFF

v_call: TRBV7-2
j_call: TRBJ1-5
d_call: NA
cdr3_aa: CASSSSGEPGQPQHF

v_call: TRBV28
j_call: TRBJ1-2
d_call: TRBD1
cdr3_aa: CASTRTGGSGLYGYTF

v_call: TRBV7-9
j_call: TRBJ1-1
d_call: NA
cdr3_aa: CASSLQNTEAFF

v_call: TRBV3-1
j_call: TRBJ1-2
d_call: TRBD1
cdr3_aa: CASSQALTGHGYTF

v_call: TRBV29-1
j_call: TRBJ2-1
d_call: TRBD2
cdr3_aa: CSVLSGGYNEQFF

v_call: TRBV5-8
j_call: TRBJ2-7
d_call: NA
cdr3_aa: CASSQEGPYEQYF

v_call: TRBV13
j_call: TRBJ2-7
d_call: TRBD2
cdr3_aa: CASSLGLGRDSAYEQYF

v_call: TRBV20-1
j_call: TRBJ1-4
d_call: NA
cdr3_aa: CSATIWGEKLFF

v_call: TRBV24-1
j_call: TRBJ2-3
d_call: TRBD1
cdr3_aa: CATSDPGQGTDTQYF

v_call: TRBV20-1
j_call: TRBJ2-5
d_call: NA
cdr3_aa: CSASGGVKQETQYF

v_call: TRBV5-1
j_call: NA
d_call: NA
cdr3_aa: CASSLAGGASSYEQYF

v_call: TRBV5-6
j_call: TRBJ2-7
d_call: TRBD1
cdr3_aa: CASSLSPGQGVSSYEQYF

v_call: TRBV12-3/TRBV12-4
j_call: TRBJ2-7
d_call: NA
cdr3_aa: CASTNAGSPREQYF

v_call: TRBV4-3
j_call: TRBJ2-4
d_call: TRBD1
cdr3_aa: CASSQGTGRYIQYF